The 25 T cell receptor beta chains reported below all come from one sample, sequenced in a study of CD8 T cells in ankylosing spondylitis. TCRdb independently ran MiXCR on the 5' RACE reads; one entry per CDR3 protein. Of a few hundred thousand distinct CDR3 sequences listed, 15% to 20% were seen once; the top ten hold 25% to 40%. Sequencing used blood, either unsorted or a sorted T cell fraction (not recorded which). All receptors derive from a male donor with ankylosing spondylitis or in good health (not recorded which).

This clonotype came up many times. The J gene is TRBJ1-5, the V gene TRBV12-3 or TRBV12-4, with D possibly matching TRBD1 (6 bases). V was trimmed by 3 bases and J by 9 bases, leaving 12 bases between them. The length of the CDR3 is 13 residues. For the CDR3, the DNA is TGTGCCAGCAGTTTGGGGGGGGCGAGGCCCCAGCATTTT. Its translation is CASSLGGARPQHF.

This clonotype was counted ten times or more. CDR3 sequence reads: CASSLDRGTDQETQYF. The CDR3 DNA follows: TGTGCCAGCAGCTTAGATCGGGGGACGGATCAAGAGACCCAGTACTTC. The chain joins TRBV7-8 to TRBJ2-5, with D possibly being TRBD2 (6 bases). Trimming shortened V by 1 base and J by 2 bases, and 14 bases separated the two germline ends. The CDR3 runs to 16 residues. From germline, CDR1 is SGHVS and CDR2 FQNEAQ.

The chain combines TRBV11-1 with TRBJ2-3; D is unclear. The CDR3 contains 18 residues. Germline V gene sequence: CDR1 SGHAT, CDR2 FQDESV (reference sequence). V lost 3 bases to trimming and J lost 1 base, with 20 bases between them. This CDR3 is CASSFVGAAVDGTDTQYF. The CDR3, as DNA: TGTGCCAGCAGCTTTGTTGGAGCTGCCGTGGATGGCACAGATACGCAGTATTTT.

This clonotype turned up a few times. J is TRBJ2-5 and V is TRBV11-3, with 11 nucleotides matching TRBD2. Trimming removed 5 bases from V and 5 bases from J; junction bases left unmatched: 7. This CDR3 spans 15 amino acids. Germline CDR1 SGHNT, CDR2 YENEEA. The CDR3 DNA is TGTGCCAGCAGCCTGGGGACTAGCGGCGCCGAGACCCAGTACTTC. This gives the protein CASSLGTSGAETQYF.

This chain's CDR3 is CASSPSGGRQPQHF. The CDR3 nucleotides read TGTGCCAGCAGCCCTTCGGGGGGGCGCCAGCCCCAGCATTTT. The J gene is TRBJ1-5, the V gene TRBV7-8; perhaps TRBD1 as D (6 bases). CDR1 is SGHVS, CDR2 FQNEAQ, per germline. V was pared by 5 bases and J by 7 bases, with 15 bases between. This CDR3 region has 14 residues.

The chain combines TRBV4-1 with TRBJ2-7; possibly TRBD2 for D (5 bases). Germline CDR1 MGHRA, CDR2 YSYEKL. The CDR3 totals 13 residues. Trimming took off 1 base at V and 3 bases at J, with 7 bases between the two ends. CDR3 nucleotides: TGCGCCAGCAGCCAAGTTCGGGGCTACGAGCAGTACTTC. Translating gives CASSQVRGYEQYF.

The chain couples TRBV27 to TRBJ2-7, with D perhaps matching TRBD2 (6 bases). The CDR3 consists of 16 residues. Between the trimmed V and J ends, which lost 5 bases and 5 bases, there was a span of 22 bases. Looked up from germline, CDR1 is MNHEY and CDR2 is SMNVEV (reference sequence). Written as DNA, the CDR3 is TGTGCCAGCAGTCCGAACTGGGACTCCCAGGGCCACGAGCAGTACTTC. It is translated as CASSPNWDSQGHEQYF.

The table lists this clonotype with a few counts. The chain joins TRBV28 to TRBJ2-3; D uncertain. V was trimmed by 3 bases and J by 0 bases, leaving 10 bases between them. CDR1 MDHEN and CDR2 SYDVKM come from the germline V gene. The CDR3 has 15 amino acids. In DNA form, the CDR3 reads TGTGCCAGCAGTTTGCCTAGTACTAGCACAGATACGCAGTATTTT. The encoded protein is CASSLPSTSTDTQYF.

Only a few counts were recorded for this clonotype. This sequence joins TRBV27 and TRBJ2-1, with D hard to call. This CDR3 has 16 residues. V was pared by 2 bases and J by 6 bases, with 17 bases between. Looked up from germline, CDR1 is MNHEY and CDR2 is SMNVEV (reference sequence). CDR3 bases: TGTGCCAGCAGTTTACTGTCGACAAACCTAGGCAATGAGCAGTTCTTC. It encodes CASSLLSTNLGNEQFF.

This clonotype was picked up many times. The chain employs TRBV29-1 and TRBJ2-1; the match to TRBD1 covers 9 bases. The CDR3 length is 15 residues. The germline gives CDR1 SQVTM, CDR2 ANQGSEA. Trimming removed 2 bases from V and 2 bases from J; junction bases left unmatched: 4. The DNA of the CDR3 is TGCAGCGTTGAAATTTGGGACAGGGCCTACAATGAGCAGTTCTTC. This sequence encodes CSVEIWDRAYNEQFF.

The chain combines TRBV10-3 with TRBJ1-5, with D possibly being TRBD1 (5 bases). The germline gives CDR1 ENHRY, CDR2 SYGVKD. V shed 0 bases and J shed 0 bases, with 9 bases lying between them. This CDR3 comprises 16 residues. The CDR3 protein is CAISESGTASNQPQHF. The CDR3 region has the DNA TGTGCCATCAGTGAGTCGGGGACCGCTAGCAATCAGCCCCAGCATTTT.

The rearrangement uses TRBV13 and TRBJ2-7; 10 nucleotides align to TRBD2. V was clipped by 4 bases and J by 3 bases; unmatched bases: 3. In germline, CDR1 is PRHDT, CDR2 FYEKMQ (reference sequence). CDR3 length: 14 residues. The CDR3 DNA reads as TGTGCCAGCAGCTCTAGCGGGAGTCTCTACGAGCAGTACTTC. It yields the protein CASSSSGSLYEQYF.

This clonotype was seen at least ten times. The chain combines TRBV9 with TRBJ2-7, with D perhaps TRBD1 (6 bases). Trimming removed 4 bases from V and 2 bases from J, with 13 bases in between. CDR1 is SGDLS and CDR2 is YYNGEE in the germline V gene. CDR3 length: 14 residues. CDR3 amino acids: CASSPETGPYEQYF. The CDR3 DNA reads TGTGCCAGCAGCCCCGAGACAGGCCCCTACGAGCAGTACTTC.

This clonotype was detected many times. The V gene is TRBV12-3 or TRBV12-4, the J gene TRBJ2-1, with D unresolved. V was clipped by 3 bases and J by 9 bases, with 6 bases between them. The CDR3 loop spans 11 amino acids. Here the CDR3 DNA reads TGTGCCAGCAGTTTTCATCTTGAGCAGTTCTTC. Encoded protein: CASSFHLEQFF.

This clonotype has just a few counts. The chain has TRBV5-5 and TRBJ1-1, with 7 nucleotides matching TRBD1. Germline-derived CDR1 and CDR2 are SGHKS and YYEKEE (reference sequence). V lost 3 bases and J lost 7; bases outside the gene matches: 6. The CDR3 covers 13 residues. The CDR3 loop reads CASSWTGDSEAFF. Here the CDR3 DNA reads TGTGCCAGCAGCTGGACGGGGGACAGTGAAGCTTTCTTT.

This chain links TRBV4-1 with TRBJ2-7; D gene uncertain. The V gene's germline CDR1 is MGHRA and CDR2 YSYEKL. The CDR3 is 16 residues long. Trimming took 1 base from V and 3 from J, leaving 16 bases between them. The CDR3 DNA reads TGCGCCAGCAGCCAAGCCACGGCAGGTGCTAACTACGAGCAGTACTTC. Its protein is CASSQATAGANYEQYF.

This clonotype has a handful of counts. The J gene is TRBJ2-1, the V gene TRBV4-2; D ambiguous. Trimming took 1 base from V and 6 from J, leaving 7 bases between them. The CDR3 runs to 13 residues. The germline V gene has CDR1 LGHNA and CDR2 YNFKEQ. CDR3 coding DNA: TGTGCCAGCAGCCAAGCCTGGCCCAATGAGCAGTTCTTC. This encodes CASSQAWPNEQFF.

V is TRBV13 and J is TRBJ2-5, with 9 nucleotides matching TRBD1. V lost 1 base to trimming and J lost 5 bases; unmatched junction nucleotides: 5. The CDR3 has 15 amino acids. Germline lookup yields CDR1 PRHDT and CDR2 FYEKMQ (reference sequence). CDR3 DNA sequence: TGTGCCAGCAGCTTAGACAGGGGGCTGGACGAGACCCAGTACTTC. It yields the protein CASSLDRGLDETQYF.

This chain links TRBV4-3 with TRBJ2-3; 11 bases are shared with TRBD2. The germline CDR1 and CDR2 sequences are LGHNA and YSLEER. V dropped 2 bases and J dropped 4; count of bases not matched to a gene: 5. The CDR3 is 16 amino acids. The chain's CDR3 is CASSQLAGGTSDTQYF. The CDR3 bases are TGCGCCAGCAGCCAACTAGCGGGAGGCACGTCAGATACGCAGTATTTT.

This clonotype is a singleton in its sample. This sequence joins TRBV12-3 or TRBV12-4 and TRBJ2-7, with 8 bases lining up with TRBD1. The CDR3 totals 15 residues. V shed 2 bases, J shed 3 bases, and the junction held 6 bases outside the gene matches. CDR3 protein: CASSLSGQENYEQYF. The CDR3 nucleotides are TGTGCCAGCAGTTTATCGGGACAGGAAAACTACGAGCAGTACTTC.

CDR3 region: CSATVQGAGYGYTF. CDR3 nucleotides: TGCAGCGCCACCGTCCAGGGGGCGGGCTATGGCTACACCTTC. The gene calls are TRBV29-1 and TRBJ1-2, with 8 nucleotides matching TRBD1. V shed 7 bases, J shed 4 bases, and the junction held 11 bases outside the gene matches. Germline-derived CDR1 and CDR2 are SQVTM and ANQGSEA. This CDR3 is built from 14 residues.

This clonotype was seen more than once but under ten times. The chain carries TRBV11-1 and TRBJ2-7; D is possibly TRBD2 (6 bases). Germline assignment: CDR1 SGHAT and CDR2 FQDESV (reference sequence). The CDR3 extends over 15 amino acids. The V end lost 1 base, the J end lost 5 bases, and 15 bases lay between the germline ends. CDR3 DNA sequence: TGTGCCAGCAGCTTAGTGGGGGGAGTACGGGACGAGCAGTACTTC. Protein: CASSLVGGVRDEQYF.

This clonotype was observed a few times. V gene TRBV5-1 combines with J gene TRBJ2-7; perhaps TRBD1 as D (5 bases). Germline CDR1 SGHRS, CDR2 YFSETQ. This CDR3 has 17 amino acids. V lost 0 bases and J 4 bases, leaving 20 bases between the germline ends. CDR3 in amino acids: CASSLVSSRQLSYEQYF. As DNA, the CDR3 is TGCGCCAGCAGCTTGGTATCCTCGAGACAGCTTTCTTACGAGCAGTACTTC. The full variable domain, its missing parts supplied by reference TRBV5-1 and TRBJ2-7, is KAGVTQTPRYLIKTRGQQVTLSCSPISGHRSVSWYQQTPGQGLQFLFEYFSETQRNKGNFPGRFSGRQFSNSRSEMNVSTLELGDSALYLCASSLVSSRQLSYEQYFGPGTRLTVT.

The CDR3 DNA sequence: TGTGCCAGTAGTATAGGGACTAGCGGAACCTACGAGCAGTACTTC. Translating it yields CASSIGTSGTYEQYF. This sequence joins TRBV19 and TRBJ2-7, with TRBD2 matching over 10 bases. V dropped 1 base and J dropped 2; count of bases not matched to a gene: 2. The germline V gene has CDR1 LNHDA and CDR2 SQIVND (reference sequence). The CDR3 consists of 15 residues.

The table lists this clonotype with a few counts. The chain links TRBV12-3 or TRBV12-4 to TRBJ2-7; 10 positions agree with TRBD2. V shed 2 bases, J shed 3 bases, and the junction held 4 bases outside the gene matches. The CDR3 has 15 amino acids. The CDR3 here is CASSLSSGSIYEQYF. In DNA form, the CDR3 reads TGTGCCAGCAGTTTATCTAGCGGGAGTATCTACGAGCAGTACTTC.